In its sample, the clone carrying this T cell receptor (beta chain) was seen once. Its target is unknown. The data originate from a study of Tregs in tolerant kidney transplant recipients. Whole-study findings and limits: Few patients were studied, so findings need validation in larger groups. For some patients, primers changed over time, blocking nucleotide-level comparison.

This CDR3 has 17 residues. Per the germline V gene, CDR1 is SGHRS and CDR2 is YFSETQ. Losses at the gene ends were 3 bases for V and 4 bases for J; bases not matched to a gene: 6. The protocol was immunoSEQ multiplex PCR, while the TCRdb copy is restricted to in-frame clones and leaves out a portion. The sample has about 64,000 clones, roughly 86% seen once; the top ten hold approximately 3.9%. Related graft donors supplied nonmyeloablative bone marrow transplants, and mixed chimerism was transient. Unstimulated Tregs (CD4+CD25+CD127-) and CD4+CD25- non-Tregs were sorted from PBMCs. This clonotype was obtained from a human patient who received a combined kidney and bone marrow transplant. Some T cells here may be from the graft donor. This sample comprised CD4+ T cells from blood (PBMCs), obtained 6 months after the transplant. The gene calls are TRBV5-1 and TRBJ2-3, with 15 bases identical to TRBD2. The CDR3 loop reads CASSSGTSGGHADTQYF. CDR3 DNA sequence: TGCGCCAGCAGCTCCGGGACTAGCGGGGGGCATGCAGATACGCAGTATTTT.